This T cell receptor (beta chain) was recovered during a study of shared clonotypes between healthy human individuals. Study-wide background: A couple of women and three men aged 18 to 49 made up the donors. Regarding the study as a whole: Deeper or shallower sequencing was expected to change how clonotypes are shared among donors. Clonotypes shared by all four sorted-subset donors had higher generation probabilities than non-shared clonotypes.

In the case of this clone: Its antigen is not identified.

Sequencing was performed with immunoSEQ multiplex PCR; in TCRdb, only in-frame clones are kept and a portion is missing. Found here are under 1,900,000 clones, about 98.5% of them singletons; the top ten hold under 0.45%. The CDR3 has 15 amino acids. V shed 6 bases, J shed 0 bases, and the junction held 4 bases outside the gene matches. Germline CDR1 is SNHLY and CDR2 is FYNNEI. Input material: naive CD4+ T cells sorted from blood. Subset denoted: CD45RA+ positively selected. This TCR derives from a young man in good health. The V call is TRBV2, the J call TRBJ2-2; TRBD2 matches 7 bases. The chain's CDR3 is CASRGTNSNTGELFF. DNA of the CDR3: TGTGCCAGCAGGGGGACTAACTCGAACACCGGGGAGCTGTTTTTT.